One and the same sample provided the 3 T cell receptor beta chains below, sequenced in a study of radiotherapy plus CTLA-4 blockade in lung cancer. TCRdb's table, derived via immunoSEQ multiplex PCR, lists solely in-frame clones and lacks some. The repertoire has over 100,000 clones, just under 90% of them found once; the top ten carry over 6%. This sample comprised peripheral blood, obtained from a patient treated with radiotherapy plus ipilimumab. The receptors stem from a human donor with non-small cell lung cancer that progressed on radiotherapy plus ipilimumab.

The gene calls are TRBV5-1 and TRBJ2-1, with D possibly TRBD2 on 6 matching bases. The CDR3 covers 22 residues. Trimming took off 0 bases at V and 1 base at J, with 29 bases between the two ends. CDR1 is SGHRS, CDR2 YFSETQ, per germline. CDR3 nucleotide sequence: TGCGCCAGCAGCTTGGTGCCTACAGCCGGGACTTCTCGTTGGAGTTCCTACAATGAGCAGTTCTTC. Its protein product is CASSLVPTAGTSRWSSYNEQFF. Full variable domain (remainder filled in from reference TRBV5-1 and TRBJ2-1): KAGVTQTPRYLIKTRGQQVTLSCSPISGHRSVSWYQQTPGQGLQFLFEYFSETQRNKGNFPGRFSGRQFSNSRSEMNVSTLELGDSALYLCASSLVPTAGTSRWSSYNEQFFGPGTRLTVL.

The rearrangement joins TRBV6-6 to TRBJ1-2; 8 nucleotides match TRBD1. The CDR3 spans 15 residues. Germline V gives CDR1 MNHNY, CDR2 SVGAGI (reference sequence). The V and J ends lost 5 bases and 2 bases, in that order; junction bases with no gene match: 7. The CDR3 is CASSQTGGRNYGYTF. The CDR3 DNA follows: TGTGCCAGCAGTCAAACAGGGGGAAGGAACTATGGCTACACCTTC.

The rearrangement uses TRBV5-1 and TRBJ2-7, with 9 bases matching TRBD1. Germline CDR1 and CDR2: SGHRS and YFSETQ. V lost 2 bases and J lost 4; bases outside the gene matches: 4. The CDR3 runs to 14 residues. CDR3 nucleotides: TGCGCCAGCAGCTTAAGGACAGGGGAGTACGAGCAGTACTTC. Protein sequence: CASSLRTGEYEQYF. Complete variable domain (other parts from reference TRBV5-1 and TRBJ2-7): KAGVTQTPRYLIKTRGQQVTLSCSPISGHRSVSWYQQTPGQGLQFLFEYFSETQRNKGNFPGRFSGRQFSNSRSEMNVSTLELGDSALYLCASSLRTGEYEQYFGPGTRLTVT.